The 5 T cell receptor beta chains below all came from one sample that was sequenced in a study of cytomegalovirus exposure and HLA in healthy donors. Primers for the PCR totalled 60 Vbeta and 13 Jbeta. Clones were sequenced by immunoSEQ multiplex PCR, and TCRdb holds only the in-frame ones, with some missing. The data contain about 120,000 clones, roughly 80% of them singletons. The sequenced material came from PBMCs. The receptors originated from a woman aged 40 to 50 in good health and CMV-seropositive.

J is TRBJ2-1 and V is TRBV7-3; 8 nucleotides agree with TRBD2. Germline V gene sequence: CDR1 SGHTA, CDR2 FQGTGA. The CDR3 contains 14 residues. Germline trimming cut 0 bases from V and 6 bases from J; bases unmatched to any gene: 1. CDR3 region: CASSLTSGTNEQFF. The DNA for the CDR3 is TGTGCCAGCAGCTTAACTAGCGGGACCAATGAGCAGTTCTTC.

CDR3 in DNA: TGTGCCAGCAGCTTAAGCGGACAGGGGTCCTACGAGCAGTACTTC. Translated: CASSLSGQGSYEQYF. The chain combines TRBV7-2 with TRBJ2-7; 9 bases fit TRBD1. The CDR3 sequence is 15 residues long. J gave up 1 base and V 2 bases, and 3 bases lay outside the gene matches. Looked up from germline, CDR1 is SGHTA and CDR2 is FQGNSA.

This chain links TRBV2 with TRBJ2-1, with TRBD2 identical over 11 bases. The length of the CDR3 is 15 residues. Germline CDR1 SNHLY, CDR2 FYNNEI. V shed 3 bases and J 6 bases; nucleotides not matched to a gene: 4. The CDR3, as DNA: TGTGCCAGCAGTGATTTAGCGGGGGGGTTCAATGAGCAGTTCTTC. Its protein is CASSDLAGGFNEQFF.

This chain links TRBV10-1 with TRBJ2-2; D unresolved. The V end was cut by 2 bases, the J end by 6 bases, with 13 bases between. Germline CDR1 WNHNN, CDR2 SYGVQD (reference sequence). The CDR3 length is 15 residues. The DNA for the CDR3 is TGCGCCAGCAGTGAGGGGTCACCGGGTTCCGGGGAGCTGTTTTTT. Its protein product is CASSEGSPGSGELFF.

The chain is built from TRBV2 and TRBJ1-1, with unresolved D. The CDR3 covers 13 residues. V dropped 6 bases and J dropped 0 bases, with 8 bases sitting between them. Germline V gives CDR1 SNHLY, CDR2 FYNNEI. CDR3: CASRVRMNTEAFF. The CDR3 nucleotides are TGTGCCAGCAGAGTCAGGATGAACACTGAAGCTTTCTTT.